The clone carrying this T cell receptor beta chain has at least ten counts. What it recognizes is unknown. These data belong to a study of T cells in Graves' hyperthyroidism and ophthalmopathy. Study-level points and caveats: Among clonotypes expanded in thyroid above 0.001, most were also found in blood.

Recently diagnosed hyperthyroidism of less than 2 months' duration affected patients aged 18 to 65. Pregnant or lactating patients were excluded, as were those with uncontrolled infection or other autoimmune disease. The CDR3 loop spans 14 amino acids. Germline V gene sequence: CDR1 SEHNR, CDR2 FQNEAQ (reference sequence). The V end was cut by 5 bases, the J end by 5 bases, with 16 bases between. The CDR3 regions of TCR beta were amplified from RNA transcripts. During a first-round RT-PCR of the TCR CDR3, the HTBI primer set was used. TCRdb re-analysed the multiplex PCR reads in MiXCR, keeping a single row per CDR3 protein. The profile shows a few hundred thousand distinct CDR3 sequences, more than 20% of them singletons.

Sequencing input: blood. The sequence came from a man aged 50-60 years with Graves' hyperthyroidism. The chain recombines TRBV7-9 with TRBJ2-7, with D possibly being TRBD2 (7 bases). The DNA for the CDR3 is TGTGCCAGCAGCGGGGGCGGGGGCACCCACGAGCAGTACTTC. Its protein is CASSGGGGTHEQYF.